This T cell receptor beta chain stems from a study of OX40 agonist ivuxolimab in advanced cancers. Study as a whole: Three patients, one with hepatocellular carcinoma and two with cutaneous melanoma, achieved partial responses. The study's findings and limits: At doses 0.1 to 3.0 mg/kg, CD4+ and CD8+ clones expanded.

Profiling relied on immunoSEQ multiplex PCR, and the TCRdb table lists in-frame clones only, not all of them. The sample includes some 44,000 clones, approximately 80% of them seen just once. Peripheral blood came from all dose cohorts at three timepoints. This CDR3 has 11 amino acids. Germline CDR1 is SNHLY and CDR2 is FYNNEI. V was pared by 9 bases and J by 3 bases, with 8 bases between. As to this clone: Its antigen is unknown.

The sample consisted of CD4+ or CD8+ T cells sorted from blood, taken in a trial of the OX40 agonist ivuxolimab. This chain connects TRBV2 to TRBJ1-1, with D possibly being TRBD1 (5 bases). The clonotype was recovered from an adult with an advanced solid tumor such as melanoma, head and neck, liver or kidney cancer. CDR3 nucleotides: TGTGCCAGTCAAGGGGACACTGAAGCTTTCTTT. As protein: CASQGDTEAFF. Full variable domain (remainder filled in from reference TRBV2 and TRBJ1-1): EPEVTQTPSHQVTQMGQEVILRCVPISNHLYFYWYRQILGQKVEFLVSFYNNEISEKSEIFDDQFSVERPDGSNFTLKIRSTKLEDSAMYFCASQGDTEAFFGQGTRLTVV.